Presented here are 30 T cell receptor beta chains from one specimen sequenced in a study of blood T cell repertoires in COVID-19. Some clones are missing from TCRdb's copy, which holds only in-frame ones; the method was immunoSEQ multiplex PCR. The table includes 150,000 to 200,000 clones, about 84% detected once. Input material: PBMCs or T cells enriched from blood (not recorded which). The source is a man aged 40-49 years who had recovered from COVID-19.

The chain couples TRBV3-1 (or the pseudogene TRBV3-2) to TRBJ2-5; 7 nucleotides match TRBD2. Looked up from germline, CDR1 is LGHDT and CDR2 is YNNKEL (reference sequence). V lost 5 bases to trimming and J lost 6 bases; unmatched junction nucleotides: 9. There are 14 residues in the CDR3. The CDR3 here is CASSTGRGTQTQYF. CDR3 DNA: TGTGCCAGCAGCACCGGGCGGGGGACCCAGACCCAGTACTTC.

V and J are TRBV30 and TRBJ2-5; TRBD2 matches 10 bases. Germline CDR1 reads GTSNPN; CDR2 reads SVGIG (reference sequence). This CDR3 contains 15 residues. V dropped 0 bases and J dropped 2; count of bases not matched to a gene: 3. CDR3 sequence reads: CAWSVSGGGQETQYF. The CDR3 region has the DNA TGTGCCTGGAGTGTAAGCGGGGGGGGACAAGAGACCCAGTACTTC.

In this sample, this clone turned up a few times. The chain has TRBV19 and TRBJ1-1, with 10 nucleotides matching TRBD1. Losses at the gene ends were 6 bases for V and 4 bases for J; bases not matched to a gene: 11. This CDR3 is built from 16 residues. CDR1 is LNHDA, CDR2 SQIVND, per germline (reference sequence). The CDR3 DNA reads as TGTGCCAGTAGCCCGGTGACAGGGGGCTTGGGCACTGAAGCTTTCTTT. Its protein product is CASSPVTGGLGTEAFF.

The DNA for the CDR3 is TGTGCCAGTGGGGACAGGGTAAACACTGAAGCTTTCTTT. Translation: CASGDRVNTEAFF. The chain recombines TRBV19 with TRBJ1-1, with 9 bases lining up with TRBD1. The CDR3 loop spans 13 amino acids. The germline V gene encodes CDR1 LNHDA and CDR2 SQIVND (reference sequence). J gave up 2 bases and V 8 bases, and 3 bases lay outside the gene matches.

The chain is built from TRBV6-5 and TRBJ2-7, with 9 bases identical to TRBD2. Germline V gene data show CDR1 as MNHEY and CDR2 as SVGAGI. V lost 0 bases, J lost 2 bases, and 5 bases stayed unmatched. The CDR3 extends over 16 amino acids. CDR3 DNA sequence: TGTGCCAGCAGTTACTCGAGCGGGGGGCCAACCTACGAGCAGTACTTC. It specifies CASSYSSGGPTYEQYF.

The rearrangement links TRBV30 to TRBJ2-7; TRBD1 might be the D (6 bases). V lost 0 bases and J 0 bases, leaving 12 bases between the germline ends. This CDR3 contains 15 residues. CDR1 is GTSNPN, CDR2 SVGIG, per germline (reference sequence). The CDR3 reads CAWSVGTPDSYEQYF. The CDR3, as DNA: TGTGCCTGGAGTGTCGGGACACCGGACTCCTACGAGCAGTACTTC.

This chain connects TRBV5-1 to TRBJ1-1; 8 positions match TRBD1. This CDR3 has 13 amino acids. V was pared by 2 bases and J by 5 bases, with 2 bases of the junction left unmatched. Germline V CDR1 and CDR2: SGHRS, YFSETQ. The CDR3 loop is CASSFQGATEAFF. CDR3 nucleotides: TGCGCCAGCAGCTTCCAGGGGGCGACTGAAGCTTTCTTT. Together with reference TRBV5-1 and TRBJ1-1, the CDR3 gives the full variable domain: KAGVTQTPRYLIKTRGQQVTLSCSPISGHRSVSWYQQTPGQGLQFLFEYFSETQRNKGNFPGRFSGRQFSNSRSEMNVSTLELGDSALYLCASSFQGATEAFFGQGTRLTVV.

The rearrangement uses TRBV23-1 and TRBJ1-5; 9 nucleotides match TRBD1. TRBV23-1 qualifies as an ORF whose function is uncertain. This CDR3 contains 18 residues. Unmatched junction bases numbered 9, after V lost 1 base and J lost 2 bases. This CDR3 is CASSQYVEGDRGNQPQHF. The CDR3 nucleotides are TGCGCCAGCAGTCAATACGTTGAGGGGGACAGGGGCAATCAGCCCCAGCATTTT.

This chain connects TRBV7-8 to TRBJ1-2; 9 bases are a match to TRBD1. After removal of 3 bases from V and 1 base from J, the junction contained 0 bases not matched to a gene. CDR1 and CDR2 (germline): SGHVS, FQNEAQ. The CDR3 is 14 residues long. The CDR3 sequence: CASSLTGGNYGYTF. For the CDR3, the DNA is TGTGCCAGCAGCTTGACAGGGGGTAACTATGGCTACACCTTC.

The chain employs TRBV27 and TRBJ1-5; D gene uncertain. This CDR3 has 14 residues. Looked up from germline, CDR1 is MNHEY and CDR2 is SMNVEV (reference sequence). Trimming stripped 3 bases from V and 0 bases from J, with 6 bases between. DNA of the CDR3: TGTGCCAGCAGTTTCCGGGTTAGCAATCAGCCCCAGCATTTT. It translates to CASSFRVSNQPQHF.

CDR3 region: CASSQNARTEAFF. In nucleotides, the CDR3 is TGTGCCAGCAGCCAGAACGCCCGCACTGAAGCTTTCTTT. The genes are TRBV12-3 or TRBV12-4 and TRBJ1-1, with D hard to call. The CDR3 has 13 residues. V lost 6 bases and J lost 4, with 12 bases in between.

The chain recombines TRBV3-1 (or the pseudogene TRBV3-2) with TRBJ2-7, with 14 bases matching TRBD2. After removal of 6 bases from V and 7 bases from J, the junction contained 5 bases not matched to a gene. Germline assignment: CDR1 LGHDT and CDR2 YNNKEL (reference sequence). CDR3 size: 14 residues. The CDR3 sequence: CASRGTSGGREQYF. The CDR3 coding sequence is TGTGCCAGCAGGGGGACTAGCGGGGGCCGGGAGCAGTACTTC.

This chain uses TRBV7-9 with TRBJ1-1; TRBD1 matches at 8 bases. The germline gives CDR1 SEHNR, CDR2 FQNEAQ (reference sequence). The CDR3 spans 16 residues. The trim removed 5 bases at V and 5 bases at J, leaving 13 bases unmatched. The CDR3: CASSPFQGAERTEAFF. In nucleotides, the CDR3 is TGTGCCAGCAGCCCGTTCCAGGGGGCAGAACGGACTGAAGCTTTCTTT.

This chain joins TRBV30 and TRBJ1-1; D is unresolved. The CDR3 is made up of 12 amino acids. Between the trimmed V and J ends, which lost 4 bases and 2 bases, there was a span of 8 bases. In germline, CDR1 is GTSNPN, CDR2 SVGIG (reference sequence). As DNA, the CDR3 is TGTGCCTGGATAGCAGAAAACACTGAAGCTTTCTTT. Its protein is CAWIAENTEAFF.

The chain uses TRBV27 and TRBJ2-5; D remains unclear. Trimming pared 7 bases from V and 5 bases from J, leaving 11 bases between. Germline V gives CDR1 MNHEY, CDR2 SMNVEV (reference sequence). The CDR3 consists of 12 residues. CDR3 coding DNA: TGTGCCAGCAAGAGTAGTGGTGAGACCCAGTACTTC. Its translation is CASKSSGETQYF.

The chain employs TRBV18 and TRBJ2-3; TRBD2 aligns across 8 bases. CDR1 and CDR2 from the germline V gene are KGHSH and LQKENI. This CDR3 has 16 amino acids. V lost 3 bases and J lost 1; bases outside the gene matches: 6. In nucleotides, the CDR3 is TGTGCCAGCTCACCTCGTCGAGCGGGGGGCACAGATACGCAGTATTTT. Its translation: CASSPRRAGGTDTQYF.

The chain joins TRBV6-5 to TRBJ2-1; 8 bases map to TRBD1. This CDR3 has 15 residues. Losses at the gene ends were 4 bases for V and 7 bases for J; bases not matched to a gene: 9. Germline lookup yields CDR1 MNHEY and CDR2 SVGAGI. The CDR3 nucleotides read TGTGCCAGCAGTTCCGGACAGGGTGGCCCGAATGAGCAGTTCTTC. This codes for CASSSGQGGPNEQFF.

This rearrangement joins TRBV18 to TRBJ2-3; TRBD2 matches at 16 bases. The CDR3 spans 21 residues. CDR1 and CDR2 (germline): KGHSH, LQKENI. The J segment lost 4 bases and the V segment lost 3 bases, leaving 16 bases of the junction unmatched. CDR3 in amino acids: CASSPPGGLAGGLIGADTQYF. CDR3 coding DNA: TGTGCCAGCTCACCCCCCGGGGGACTAGCGGGGGGGCTTATTGGGGCAGATACGCAGTATTTT. The whole variable domain, remainder taken from reference TRBV18 and TRBJ2-3, is NAGVMQNPRHLVRRRGQEARLRCSPMKGHSHVYWYRQLPEEGLKFMVYLQKENIIDESGMPKERFSAEFPKEGPSILRIQQVVRGDSAAYFCASSPPGGLAGGLIGADTQYFGPGTRLTVL.

The chain is built from TRBV2 and TRBJ2-1; D might be TRBD2 (7 bases). The CDR3 extends over 15 amino acids. V was trimmed by 1 base and J by 2 bases, leaving 9 bases between them. CDR1 and CDR2 from the germline V gene are SNHLY and FYNNEI. The CDR3 protein is CASSEEGGPYNEQFF. The CDR3, as DNA: TGTGCCAGCAGTGAAGAGGGGGGGCCCTACAATGAGCAGTTCTTC.

This clone was observed a few times. CDR3 residues: CASRPTISNYGYTF. The CDR3 DNA reads TGTGCCAGCAGGCCTACCATCTCGAACTATGGCTACACCTTC. The J gene is TRBJ1-2, the V gene TRBV6-5, with D uncertain. V lost 6 bases and J 2 bases, leaving 13 bases between the germline ends. The CDR3 runs 14 residues. Germline-derived CDR1 and CDR2 are MNHEY and SVGAGI.

The chain joins TRBV7-5 to TRBJ1-5; the table's D call, TRBD1, has no DNA check behind it. TRBV7-5 is a pseudogene locus. The CDR3 length is 15 residues. The CDR3 coding sequence is TGTGTCAGAAGCTCGGACAGGGGTGGAAATCAGCCCCAGCATTTT. It yields the protein CVRSSDRGGNQPQHF.

The chain is built from TRBV3-1 (or the pseudogene TRBV3-2) and TRBJ1-1, with a weak D call TRBD1 (5 bases). There are 13 residues in the CDR3. Germline values: CDR1 LGHDT, CDR2 YNNKEL (reference sequence). Trimming took 2 bases from V and 6 from J, leaving 10 bases between them. CDR3 nucleotides: TGTGCCAGCAGCCAACAGGGTAAAGCTGAAGCTTTCTTT. Its protein product is CASSQQGKAEAFF.

The chain combines TRBV5-1 with TRBJ2-5; TRBD1 matches at 7 bases. V was pared by 0 bases and J by 1 base, with 3 bases of the junction left unmatched. Looked up from germline, CDR1 is SGHRS and CDR2 is YFSETQ. The CDR3 length is 15 residues. The CDR3 DNA is TGCGCCAGCAGCTTGGACAGGGGCGCCCAAGAGACCCAGTACTTC. Amino acid sequence: CASSLDRGAQETQYF.

The rearrangement uses TRBV11-3 and TRBJ2-1; the D is unclear. The CDR3 has 11 residues. The germline CDR1 and CDR2 sequences are SGHNT and YENEEA. Trimming pared 3 bases from V and 7 bases from J, leaving 4 bases between. Here the CDR3 reads CASSFHNEQFF. DNA of the CDR3: TGTGCCAGCAGCTTCCATAATGAGCAGTTCTTC. Together with reference TRBV11-3 and TRBJ2-1, the CDR3 gives the full variable domain: EAGVVQSPRYKIIEKKQPVAFWCNPISGHNTLYWYLQNLGQGPELLIRYENEEAVDDSQLPKDRFSAERLKGVDSTLKIQPAELGDSAVYLCASSFHNEQFFGPGTRLTVL.

CDR3 amino acids: CASSLNRGQPQHF. DNA for the CDR3: TGTGCCAGCAGCCTCAACAGGGGCCAGCCCCAGCATTTT. The chain links TRBV3-1 (or the pseudogene TRBV3-2) to TRBJ1-5; 7 bases line up with TRBD1. The CDR3 spans 13 residues. The V segment lost 4 bases and the J segment 7 bases; nucleotides outside the gene matches: 4. Germline CDR1 LGHDT, CDR2 YNNKEL (reference sequence).

The gene calls are TRBV9 and TRBJ2-2; 10 nucleotides align to TRBD1. Unmatched junction bases numbered 8, after V lost 3 bases and J lost 3 bases. The CDR3 has 17 residues. Germline CDR1 and CDR2: SGDLS and YYNGEE. The CDR3 spells CASSDDRGLRDTGELFF. The CDR3 bases are TGTGCCAGCAGCGACGACAGGGGGCTGCGGGACACCGGGGAGCTGTTTTTT.

The chain carries TRBV30 and TRBJ1-5, with unresolved D. CDR3 length equals 13 residues. Germline V gene lookup returns CDR1 GTSNPN and CDR2 SVGIG (reference sequence). Trimming took 3 bases from V and 7 from J, leaving 13 bases between them. In nucleotides, the CDR3 is TGTGCCTGGAGCCCGAGGGAAGGGCAGCCCCAGCATTTT. It specifies CAWSPREGQPQHF.

The J gene is TRBJ2-2, the V gene TRBV5-1; 8 bases agree with TRBD2. With 4 bases clipped from V and 3 bases from J, the junction kept 11 bases outside the gene matches. This CDR3 has 17 residues. Looked up from germline, CDR1 is SGHRS and CDR2 is YFSETQ. The CDR3, as DNA: TGCGCCAGCAGCCGGGTGGGAGCGGGGGCCCACACCGGGGAGCTGTTTTTT. Translated, it gives CASSRVGAGAHTGELFF.

The chain combines TRBV9 with TRBJ1-2; 10 bases map to TRBD1. Germline CDR1 SGDLS, CDR2 YYNGEE. This CDR3 has 19 residues. V was pared by 0 bases and J by 4 bases, with 15 bases of the junction left unmatched. The CDR3 sequence: CASSVATKSDRGKAYGYTF. The CDR3 DNA follows: TGTGCCAGCAGCGTAGCTACCAAATCGGACAGGGGGAAAGCCTATGGCTACACCTTC.

The V gene is TRBV24-1, the J gene TRBJ2-3, with a weak D call TRBD2 (6 bases). V lost 6 bases and J lost 2, with 11 bases in between. Germline V gene sequence: CDR1 KGHDR, CDR2 SFDVKD. The CDR3 extends over 14 amino acids. The CDR3 coding sequence is TGTGCCACCAGTCGGGGACTTACCACAGATACGCAGTATTTT. It yields the protein CATSRGLTTDTQYF.